A single sample is the source of the 23 T cell receptor beta chains below, sequenced in a study of blood T cell repertoires in COVID-19. TCRdb's copy holds only in-frame clones and misses some; the assay was immunoSEQ multiplex PCR. The sample carries 85,000 to 130,000 clones, approximately 84% recorded once. The sequencing sample was made of peripheral blood. These TCRs come from a man aged 60 to 75 with acute or convalescent COVID-19.

The rearrangement uses TRBV19 and TRBJ1-1, with D possibly matching TRBD1 (5 bases). V was shortened by 2 bases and J by 5 bases, with 15 bases between the two germline ends. In germline, CDR1 is LNHDA, CDR2 SQIVND (reference sequence). This CDR3 comprises 15 residues. The chain's CDR3 is CASSIRGARRTEAFF. The CDR3 region has the DNA TGTGCCAGTAGTATAAGGGGCGCCAGAAGGACTGAAGCTTTCTTT.

The rearrangement uses TRBV20-1 and TRBJ2-7; 8 bases are a match to TRBD2. The V gene's germline CDR1 is DFQATT and CDR2 SNEGSKA (reference sequence). This CDR3 spans 11 amino acids. The junction had 1 base not matched to a gene; V was cut back by 2 bases and J by 7 bases. CDR3 sequence (DNA): TGCAGTGCTAGAACGGGAGGGGAGCAGTACTTC. Encoded protein: CSARTGGEQYF.

CDR3 region: CASSLSSGTYNEQFF. Here the CDR3 DNA reads TGTGCCAGCAGCTTATCCAGCGGGACGTACAATGAGCAGTTCTTC. V usage is TRBV11-2 and J usage is TRBJ2-1; TRBD2 matches 7 bases. The CDR3 runs 15 residues. Germline V gene sequence: CDR1 SGHAT, CDR2 FQNNGV. The junction had 5 bases not matched to a gene; V was cut back by 2 bases and J by 4 bases.

This chain connects TRBV13 to TRBJ2-7; D call uncertain. The V gene's germline CDR1 is PRHDT and CDR2 FYEKMQ (reference sequence). The V and J ends lost 1 base and 2 bases respectively, with 6 bases between them. The length of the CDR3 is 13 residues. The CDR3 spells CASSLAGPYEQYF. The CDR3 DNA follows: TGTGCCAGCAGCTTAGCAGGTCCCTACGAGCAGTACTTC.

V gene TRBV5-1 combines with J gene TRBJ2-1; 7 bases align to TRBD2. Germline CDR1 SGHRS, CDR2 YFSETQ. The ends lost 0 bases at V and 6 bases at J; junction bases unmatched: 9. This CDR3 region has 16 residues. CDR3 in DNA: TGCGCCAGCAGCTTGGGCGGGGGTCCGGTGCGCAATGAGCAGTTCTTC. Translated: CASSLGGGPVRNEQFF.

This clone has only a few counts. The chain has TRBV11-2 and TRBJ2-7; 10 bases map to TRBD1. The CDR3 has 13 residues. J gave up 5 bases and V 6 bases, and 4 bases lay outside the gene matches. Germline lookup yields CDR1 SGHAT and CDR2 FQNNGV. CDR3 sequence: CASSPGTGDEQYV. CDR3 DNA: TGTGCCAGCAGTCCCGGGACAGGGGACGAGCAGTACGTC.

This clone has a handful of counts. The chain couples TRBV21-1 to TRBJ1-2; the table assigns TRBD1, which was not confirmed against the DNA. TRBV21-1 is labeled a pseudogene. The CDR3 runs 18 residues. Here the CDR3 reads CASSTPEDRVEGNYGYTF. CDR3 nucleotides: TGTGCCAGCAGCACCCCCGAGGACAGGGTGGAAGGCAACTATGGCTACACCTTC.

The table lists this clone with a few counts. The identical CDR3 is also encoded by other nucleotide sequences in the sample. This chain joins TRBV29-1 and TRBJ1-3; perhaps TRBD1 as D (5 bases). V shed 2 bases and J shed 4 bases, with 12 bases lying between them. Germline V gene lookup returns CDR1 SQVTM and CDR2 ANQGSEA. This CDR3 is 14 amino acids long. The CDR3 loop is CSVEQGFSGNTIYF. The CDR3 nucleotides read TGCAGCGTTGAACAGGGCTTTTCCGGAAACACCATATATTTT. Supplemented by reference TRBV29-1 and TRBJ1-3, the full variable domain reads SAVISQKPSRDICQRGTSLTIQCQVDSQVTMMFWYRQQPGQSLTLIATANQGSEATYESGFVIDKFPISRPNLTFSTLTVSNMSPEDSSIYLCSVEQGFSGNTIYFGEGSWLTVV.

The J gene is TRBJ1-1, the V gene TRBV18; possibly TRBD1 for D (6 bases). The CDR3 is made up of 16 amino acids. CDR1 KGHSH and CDR2 LQKENI come from the germline V gene. Trimming cost V 3 bases and J 2 bases, with 16 bases left between them. The CDR3 loop is CASSPGTAGANTEAFF. In nucleotides, the CDR3 is TGTGCCAGCTCACCCGGGACCGCGGGGGCCAACACTGAAGCTTTCTTT.

The chain recombines TRBV5-1 with TRBJ1-1, with 9 bases lining up with TRBD1. CDR1 is SGHRS, CDR2 YFSETQ, per germline. V shed 0 bases, J shed 3 bases, and the junction held 9 bases outside the gene matches. The CDR3 totals 17 residues. The CDR3 sequence is CASSLALQGALDTEAFF. In DNA form, the CDR3 reads TGCGCCAGCAGCTTGGCCCTACAGGGGGCGCTGGACACTGAAGCTTTCTTT.

V is TRBV18 and J is TRBJ2-2; 12 bases fit TRBD2. The V and J ends lost 0 bases and 4 bases, in that order; junction bases with no gene match: 3. The V gene's germline CDR1 is KGHSH and CDR2 LQKENI. This CDR3 region has 17 residues. Here the CDR3 reads CASSPPSSGRVTGELFF. The CDR3 nucleotides are TGTGCCAGCTCACCACCGTCTAGCGGGAGGGTCACCGGGGAGCTGTTTTTT.

V usage is TRBV7-6 and J usage is TRBJ1-3; no definite D call. The CDR3 extends over 15 amino acids. Germline V lookup: CDR1 SGHVS, CDR2 FNYEAQ. Trimming left V 1 base short and J 2 bases short, with 9 bases between. In DNA form, the CDR3 reads TGTGCCAGCAGCTTAGGGTGGCAGACTGGAAACACCATATATTTT. This translates into CASSLGWQTGNTIYF.

The V gene is TRBV25-1, the J gene TRBJ2-7; TRBD2 might be the D (5 bases). Deletions cut 2 bases from V and 6 bases from J, with 14 bases between. CDR1 and CDR2 from the germline V gene are MGHDK and SYGVNS. The CDR3 is made up of 14 amino acids. The CDR3 protein is CASSEGLGASEQYF. CDR3 bases: TGTGCCAGCAGTGAAGGGCTGGGAGCGAGCGAGCAGTACTTC.

The rearrangement links TRBV7-9 to TRBJ1-1, with D unclear. Germline CDR1 reads SEHNR; CDR2 reads FQNEAQ (reference sequence). The V and J ends lost 5 bases and 0 bases respectively, with 13 bases between them. The CDR3 contains 15 residues. CDR3 loop: CASSPRGEVNTEAFF. The CDR3 DNA follows: TGTGCCAGCAGCCCCCGAGGAGAGGTGAACACTGAAGCTTTCTTT.

The CDR3 coding sequence is TGTGCCAGCAGCACTTCTCAGGGGGCGCAGACTGAAGCTTTCTTT. It is translated as CASSTSQGAQTEAFF. The chain combines TRBV7-9 with TRBJ1-1; TRBD1 matches at 8 bases. Unmatched junction bases numbered 10, after V lost 5 bases and J lost 5 bases. The CDR3 extends over 15 amino acids. Germline-derived CDR1 and CDR2 are SEHNR and FQNEAQ (reference sequence).

The chain carries TRBV19 and TRBJ2-4; unclear D gene. V was shortened by 0 bases and J by 1 base, with 7 bases between the two germline ends. The V gene's germline CDR1 is LNHDA and CDR2 SQIVND (reference sequence). The CDR3 has 15 residues. The CDR3 here is CASSIDFAAKNIQYF. CDR3 DNA sequence: TGTGCCAGTAGTATAGACTTTGCGGCCAAAAACATTCAGTACTTC.

The chain employs TRBV4-1 and TRBJ2-1; 7 nucleotides agree with TRBD2. From germline, CDR1 is MGHRA and CDR2 YSYEKL. Germline trimming cut 4 bases from V and 10 bases from J; bases unmatched to any gene: 13. CDR3 size: 15 residues. CDR3 sequence reads: CASSPTEPSGGEQFF. In DNA form, the CDR3 reads TGCGCCAGCAGCCCTACCGAACCCTCGGGGGGAGAGCAGTTCTTC.

This chain joins TRBV7-6 and TRBJ2-1; TRBD2 agrees at 7 bases. V lost 0 bases to trimming and J lost 7 bases; unmatched junction nucleotides: 6. The CDR3 extends over 15 amino acids. The germline CDR1 and CDR2 sequences are SGHVS and FNYEAQ. The CDR3 coding sequence is TGTGCCAGCAGCTTAGCTCGCGGGAGTGGGAATGAGCAGTTCTTC. Residues: CASSLARGSGNEQFF. The variable domain in full, with the rest retrieved from reference TRBV7-6 and TRBJ2-1, is GAGVSQSPRYKVTKRGQDVALRCDPISGHVSLYWYRQALGQGPEFLTYFNYEAQQDKSGLPNDRFSAERPEGSISTLTIQRTEQRDSAMYRCASSLARGSGNEQFFGPGTRLTVL.

This clone was observed once. The chain links TRBV7-3 to TRBJ2-2; 12 bases map to TRBD2. The CDR3 runs to 21 residues. After removal of 5 bases from V and 3 bases from J, the junction contained 19 bases not matched to a gene. From germline, CDR1 is SGHTA and CDR2 FQGTGA. The CDR3 sequence is CASSVPGKVRTSGIHTGELFF. The CDR3 region has the DNA TGTGCCAGCAGCGTTCCAGGGAAGGTTAGGACTAGCGGGATCCACACCGGGGAGCTGTTTTTT.

V and J are TRBV9 and TRBJ2-7, with TRBD2 identical over 8 bases. This CDR3 is 15 amino acids long. V lost 0 bases to trimming and J lost 4 bases; unmatched junction nucleotides: 6. Germline V lookup: CDR1 SGDLS, CDR2 YYNGEE. The CDR3 region has the DNA TGTGCCAGCAGCGTAGCTACGGGAGGGCCATACGAGCAGTACTTC. This gives the protein CASSVATGGPYEQYF.

The chain is built from TRBV5-4 and TRBJ2-5; 10 nucleotides match TRBD2. The CDR3 has 17 amino acids. Germline CDR1 SGHNT, CDR2 YYREEE (reference sequence). The junction had 14 bases not matched to a gene; V was cut back by 4 bases and J by 5 bases. The DNA for the CDR3 is TGTGCCAGCAGCCCCAATTCAGGAGCGGGGGGGGTGGAGACCCAGTACTTC. It specifies CASSPNSGAGGVETQYF.

The V gene is TRBV20-1, the J gene TRBJ1-1; D might be TRBD1 (6 bases). The length of the CDR3 is 11 residues. Germline assignment: CDR1 DFQATT and CDR2 SNEGSKA (reference sequence). Trimming left V 7 bases short and J 5 bases short, with 11 bases between. In DNA form, the CDR3 reads TGCAGTGTTAAGGGGGTGACTGAAGCTTTCTTT. Its translation is CSVKGVTEAFF.

The rearrangement joins TRBV19 to TRBJ2-5; TRBD2 aligns across 8 bases. The CDR3 extends over 15 amino acids. V was pared by 4 bases and J by 2 bases, with 6 bases of the junction left unmatched. Germline lookup yields CDR1 LNHDA and CDR2 SQIVND (reference sequence). The CDR3 region has the DNA TGTGCCAGTAGTAGAAGCGGGAGCGAACAAGAGACCCAGTACTTC. Encoded protein: CASSRSGSEQETQYF.